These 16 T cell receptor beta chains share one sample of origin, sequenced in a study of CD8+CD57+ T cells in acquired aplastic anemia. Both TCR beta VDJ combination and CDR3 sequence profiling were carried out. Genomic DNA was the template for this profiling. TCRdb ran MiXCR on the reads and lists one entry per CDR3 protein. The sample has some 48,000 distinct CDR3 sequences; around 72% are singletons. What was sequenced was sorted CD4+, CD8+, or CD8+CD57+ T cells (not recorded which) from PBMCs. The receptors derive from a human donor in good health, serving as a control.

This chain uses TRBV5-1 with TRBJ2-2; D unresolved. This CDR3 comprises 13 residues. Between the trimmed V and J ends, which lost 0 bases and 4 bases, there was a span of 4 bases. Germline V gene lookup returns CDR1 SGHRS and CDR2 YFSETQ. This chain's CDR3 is CASSLDATGELFF. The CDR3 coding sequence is TGCGCCAGCAGCTTGGACGCCACCGGGGAGCTGTTTTTT.

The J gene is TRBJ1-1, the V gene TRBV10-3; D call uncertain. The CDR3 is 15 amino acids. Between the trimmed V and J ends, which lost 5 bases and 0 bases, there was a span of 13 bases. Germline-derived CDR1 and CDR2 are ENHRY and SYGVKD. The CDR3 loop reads CAISPDPGMNTEAFF. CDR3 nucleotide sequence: TGTGCCATCAGTCCCGACCCGGGAATGAACACTGAAGCTTTCTTT.

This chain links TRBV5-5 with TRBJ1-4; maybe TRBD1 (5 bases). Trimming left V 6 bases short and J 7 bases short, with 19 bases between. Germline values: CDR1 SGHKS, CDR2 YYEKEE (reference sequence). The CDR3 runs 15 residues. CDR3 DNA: TGTGCCAGCACCATAGGGGAGGAGATGGGTGAAAAACTGTTTTTT. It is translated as CASTIGEEMGEKLFF.

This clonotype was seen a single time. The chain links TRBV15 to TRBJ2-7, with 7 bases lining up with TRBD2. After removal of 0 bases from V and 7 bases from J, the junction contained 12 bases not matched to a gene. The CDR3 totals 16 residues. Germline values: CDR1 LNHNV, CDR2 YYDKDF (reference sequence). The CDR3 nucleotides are TGTGCCACCAGCAGAGATCGGGGAGGGAATCTTAGGGAGCAGTACTTC. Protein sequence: CATSRDRGGNLREQYF.

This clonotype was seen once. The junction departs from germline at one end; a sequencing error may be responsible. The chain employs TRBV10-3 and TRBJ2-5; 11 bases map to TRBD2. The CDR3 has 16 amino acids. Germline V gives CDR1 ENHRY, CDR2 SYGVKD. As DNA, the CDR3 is TGTGGCATCAGTATACTAGCGGGGGCCACCCAAGAGACCCAGTACTTC. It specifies CGISILAGATQETQYF.

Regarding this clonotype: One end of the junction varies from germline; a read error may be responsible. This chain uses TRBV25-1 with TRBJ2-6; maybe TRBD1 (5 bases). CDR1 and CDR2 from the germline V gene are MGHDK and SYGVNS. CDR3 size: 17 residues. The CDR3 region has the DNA TGTGCCAGCAGTGGTCGGACCCTTGGCTCTGGGGCCAACGTCCTGACTTTT. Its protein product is CASSGRTLGSGANVLTF. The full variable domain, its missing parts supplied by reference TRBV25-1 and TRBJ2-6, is EADIYQTPRYLVIGTGKKITLECSQTMGHDKMYWYQQDPGMELHLIHYSYGVNSTEKGDLSSESTVSRIRTEHFPLTLESARPSHTSQYLCASSGRTLGSGANVLTFGAGSRLTVL.

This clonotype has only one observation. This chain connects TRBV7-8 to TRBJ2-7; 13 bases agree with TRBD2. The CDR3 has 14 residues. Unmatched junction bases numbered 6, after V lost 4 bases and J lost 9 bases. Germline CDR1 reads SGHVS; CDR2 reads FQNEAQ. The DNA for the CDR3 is TGTGCCAGCAGCTCACTAGCGGGAGGGTTTGGGCAGTACTTC. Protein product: CASSSLAGGFGQYF.

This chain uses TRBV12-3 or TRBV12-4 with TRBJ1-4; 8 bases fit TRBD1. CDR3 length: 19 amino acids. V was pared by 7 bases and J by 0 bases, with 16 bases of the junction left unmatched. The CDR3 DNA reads TGTGCCAGCAAGACCTCACAGGGGGGATTTACTGCAACTAATGAAAAACTGTTTTTT. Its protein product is CASKTSQGGFTATNEKLFF.

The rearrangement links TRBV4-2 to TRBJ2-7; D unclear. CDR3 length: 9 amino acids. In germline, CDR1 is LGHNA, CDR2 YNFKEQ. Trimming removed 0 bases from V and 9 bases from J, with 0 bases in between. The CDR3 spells CASSQEQYF. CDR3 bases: TGTGCCAGCAGCCAAGAGCAGTACTTC.

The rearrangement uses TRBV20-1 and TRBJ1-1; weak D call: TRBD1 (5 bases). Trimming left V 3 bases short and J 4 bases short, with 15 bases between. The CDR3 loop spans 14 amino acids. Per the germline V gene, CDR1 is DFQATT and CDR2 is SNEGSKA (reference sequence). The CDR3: CSARDTYESTEAFF. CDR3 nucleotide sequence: TGCAGTGCTAGGGACACCTATGAGAGCACTGAAGCTTTCTTT.

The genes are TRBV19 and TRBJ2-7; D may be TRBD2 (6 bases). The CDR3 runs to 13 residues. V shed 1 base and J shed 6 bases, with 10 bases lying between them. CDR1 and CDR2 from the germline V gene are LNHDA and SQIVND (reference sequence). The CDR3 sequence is CASSIVREAEQYF. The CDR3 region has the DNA TGTGCCAGTAGTATAGTCAGGGAGGCCGAGCAGTACTTC. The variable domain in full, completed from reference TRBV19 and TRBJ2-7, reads DGGITQSPKYLFRKEGQNVTLSCEQNLNHDAMYWYRQDPGQGLRLIYYSQIVNDFQKGDIAEGYSVSREKKESFPLTVTSAQKNPTAFYLCASSIVREAEQYFGPGTRLTVT.

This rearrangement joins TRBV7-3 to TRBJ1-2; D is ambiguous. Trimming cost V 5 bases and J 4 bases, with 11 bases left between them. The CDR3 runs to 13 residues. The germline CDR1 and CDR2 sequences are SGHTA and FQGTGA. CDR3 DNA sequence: TGTGCCAGCAGCCCCAATCCAGGCTATGGCTACACCTTC. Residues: CASSPNPGYGYTF.

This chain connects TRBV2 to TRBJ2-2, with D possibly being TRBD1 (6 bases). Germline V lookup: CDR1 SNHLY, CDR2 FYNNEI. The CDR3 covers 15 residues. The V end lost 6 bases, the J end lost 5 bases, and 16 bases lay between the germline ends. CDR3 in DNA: TGTGCCAGCAGCGTATTCAGGGGTGGGACCGGGGAGCTGTTTTTT. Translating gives CASSVFRGGTGELFF.

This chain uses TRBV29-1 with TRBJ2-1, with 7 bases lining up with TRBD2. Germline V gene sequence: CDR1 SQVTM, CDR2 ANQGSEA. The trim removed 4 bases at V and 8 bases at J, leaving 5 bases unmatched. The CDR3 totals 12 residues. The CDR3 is CSVGPSGHEQFF. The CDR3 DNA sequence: TGCAGCGTTGGTCCTAGCGGCCATGAGCAGTTCTTC.

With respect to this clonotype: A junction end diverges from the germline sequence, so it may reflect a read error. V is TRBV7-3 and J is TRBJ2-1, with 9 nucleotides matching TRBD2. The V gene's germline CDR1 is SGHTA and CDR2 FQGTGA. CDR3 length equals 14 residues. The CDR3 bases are TGTGCCAGTAGCTTGACTAGCGGTTACAATGAGCAGCTCTTC. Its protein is CASSLTSGYNEQLF.

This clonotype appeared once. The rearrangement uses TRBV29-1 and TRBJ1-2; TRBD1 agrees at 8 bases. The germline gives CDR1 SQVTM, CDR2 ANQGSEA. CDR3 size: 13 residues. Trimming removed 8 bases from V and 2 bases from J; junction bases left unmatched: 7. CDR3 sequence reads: CSTGDRTNYGYTF. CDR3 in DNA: TGCAGCACCGGGGACAGGACGAACTATGGCTACACCTTC.